This T cell receptor beta chain appears in the sequencing data of a study of blood T cells in healthy people across ages (dated by TCRdb to between 2015 and 2017). Turning to the overall study: Template switching captured roughly one uniquely barcoded TCR beta cDNA molecule per two T cells in model experiments. Two additional independent replicas of 1 million unique cDNA reads from the same blood draw were analyzed for two donors (one aged 18 to 30 and one aged 80 or older). To track age-related changes in TCR beta repertoire diversity, the study relied on deep sequencing normalized with unique cDNA molecular identifiers. To avoid experimental bias, donors of different ages were spread randomly across the sequencing lanes. The donors were divided into four age groups: young (average 16 years), middle-aged (about 41), aged (about 60) and long-lived (roughly 86). Broad study findings and their caveats: The percentage of naive T cells measured by flow cytometry correlated strongly with observed TCR beta diversity. Compared with the aged group, the long-lived group had more naive CD4+ T cells, fewer expanded clones and increased TCR diversity, a pattern suggesting age selection. Donor CMV infection status was unknown, potentially confounding age-related changes in expanded clonotypes. As age increased, observed TCR beta diversity per million T cells dropped in a roughly linear way, and a significant reduction was already evident by age 40. Estimates of total diversity based on one million sequenced T cells were considered lower bounds and underestimates. Bulk unsorted PBMC profiling prevented conclusive comparison of naive and antigen-experienced compartments.

Note on this clonotype: There is no known antigen for this receptor. Per-base quality was not reported, and no clone a single base away is much larger than it.

The CDR3 goes from the cysteine to the phenylalanine over 15 residues. Solely the CDR3 DNA is kept, with 45 bases framed from the first base. The V and J ends are trimmed by 1 base and 4 bases, leaving 13 bases between them. As encoded in the germline V gene, CDR1 is SGHTA while CDR2 is FQGNSA. Donors were a few dozen systemically healthy Caucasian individuals from Russia aged about 6 to 100 years. Each donor gave 8 to 10 milliliters of peripheral blood, drawn into EDTA-treated Vacutainer tubes. PBMCs were isolated by Ficoll-Paque density-gradient centrifugation, with at least 7 million obtained per sample. Total RNA, at least 6 micrograms per sample, was extracted from PBMCs with Trizol reagent. For every donor, an aliquot of PBMCs went through flow cytometry to measure the percentages of naive CD45RAhigh/CD27high T cells. The library was obtained by 5' RACE. The instrument given in TCRdb is Illumina HiSeq 2500. A second roughly 6 to 12 cycle PCR used a sample-barcoded 5' primer and a J-beta primer mix. A unique molecular identifier was introduced onto each TCR beta cDNA molecule by a template-switch 5' adaptor carrying 12 random nucleotides. Each sample yielded at least 2.5 million CDR3-containing paired-end reads. First-strand cDNA was synthesized from all RNA with the Mint cDNA synthesis kit, primed by a TRBC-specific oligonucleotide. After uracil-DNA glycosylase treatment, a first 18-cycle PCR used universal primers M1SS and BC2_uni_R on all cDNA. From the authors' description of their analysis: For normalization, 1 million high-quality reads, each with a distinct molecular identifier, were randomly selected from each sample. Reads with shared molecular identifiers were discarded instead of being binned into consensus sequences. MiTCR, run with a Q25 quality threshold and the strictest error-elimination algorithm, handled CDR3 identification, clonotype clustering and error correction. A nonparametric unseen species model using Euler transformation provided a lower-bound estimate of total TCR beta diversity. The public reads were quality trimmed at Q25 with fastp and then assembled into clones with MiXCR by TCRdb, keeping productive beta chains. Identical CDR3 proteins give one entry, which carries the most common genes and DNA. TCRdb assigned the V and J calls; the authors' analysis was not used. Within this sample are some 730,000 distinct CDR3 sequences, with approximately 22% of them counted one time only. The top ten constitute less than 25% of the sample.

Recombination connected TRBV7-2 to TRBJ2-5; the D gene is perhaps TRBD1, from 6 matching bases. Sequencing was performed on blood. This clonotype was obtained from a man aged 65 to 79 in good health. The CDR3 region reads CASSLEAQGTETQYF. DNA sequence: TGTGCCAGCAGCTTAGAGGCCCAGGGGACAGAGACCCAGTACTTC. This CDR3, with the reference TRBV7-2 and TRBJ2-5 proteins standing in past its ends, gives the full variable domain GAGVSQSPSNKVTEKGKDVELRCDPISGHTALYWYRQSLGQGLEFLIYFQGNSAPDKSGLPSDRFSAERTGGSVSTLTIQRTQQEDSAVYLCASSLEAQGTETQYFGPGTRLLVL.